The 24 T cell receptor beta chains given below trace back to one sample, sequenced in a study of T cell responses to AZD1222 COVID-19 vaccine. Repertoires were generated with immunoSEQ multiplex PCR, while TCRdb's copy carries only in-frame clones and drops some. In total, the table holds about 140,000 clones. The sequencing sample was made of peripheral blood. These receptors came from an adult in good health.

V gene TRBV7-9 combines with J gene TRBJ2-5; 12 nucleotides match TRBD2. CDR1 and CDR2 (germline): SEHNR, FQNEAQ (reference sequence). With V trimmed by 4 bases and J by 5 bases, 5 bases remained unmatched. The CDR3 sequence is 15 residues long. The CDR3 sequence is CASSSLAGGLETQYF. The CDR3 nucleotides are TGTGCCAGCAGCTCCCTAGCGGGGGGGCTTGAGACCCAGTACTTC.

This rearrangement joins TRBV12-5 to TRBJ1-1, with D possibly being TRBD1 (5 bases). In germline, CDR1 is LGHNT, CDR2 FRNRAP. V shed 5 bases and J shed 1 base, with 11 bases lying between them. This CDR3 is built from 14 residues. The DNA for the CDR3 is TGTGCTAGTGGTCCCAGGGACCAGAACACTGAAGCTTTCTTT. This sequence encodes CASGPRDQNTEAFF.

V usage is TRBV29-1 and J usage is TRBJ2-7; D gene ambiguous. Per germline, CDR1 SQVTM and CDR2 ANQGSEA. This CDR3 comprises 11 residues. V lost 6 bases to trimming and J lost 2 bases, with 8 bases between them. CDR3 nucleotide sequence: TGCAGCGTACGACGGGCCTACGAGCAGTACTTC. As protein: CSVRRAYEQYF.

The chain employs TRBV5-1 and TRBJ1-2; 9 bases map to TRBD1. CDR1 is SGHRS, CDR2 YFSETQ, per germline. The CDR3 consists of 15 residues. Trimming took 0 bases from V and 4 from J; bases not matched to a gene: 4. This CDR3 reads CASSLAGQGPYGYTF. The CDR3 DNA follows: TGCGCCAGCAGCTTGGCGGGACAGGGCCCCTATGGCTACACCTTC.

J is TRBJ1-1 and V is TRBV15; D unresolved. Germline values: CDR1 LNHNV, CDR2 YYDKDF (reference sequence). CDR3 length equals 14 residues. V dropped 2 bases and J dropped 3 bases, with 10 bases sitting between them. The DNA for the CDR3 is TGTGCCACCAGCAGACCTCGGAGTGACACTGAAGCTTTCTTT. Its translation is CATSRPRSDTEAFF.

The chain uses TRBV12-3 or TRBV12-4 and TRBJ2-2; no reliable D call. Trimming took off 3 bases at V and 6 bases at J, with 8 bases between the two ends. The CDR3 has 13 residues. The DNA of the CDR3 is TGTGCCAGCAGTTTCGCTTCTCCCGGGGAGCTGTTTTTT. Amino acids: CASSFASPGELFF.

Written as DNA, the CDR3 is TGTGCCAGCAGTGACGCTACCAGGGTTGGGGGTGATTCACCCCTCCACTTT. As protein: CASSDATRVGGDSPLHF. The V call is TRBV25-1, the J call TRBJ1-6; weak D call: TRBD1 (5 bases). Germline CDR1 is MGHDK and CDR2 is SYGVNS. This CDR3 comprises 17 residues. Trimming stripped 3 bases from V and 8 bases from J, with 20 bases between. The full variable domain, completed using reference TRBV25-1 and TRBJ1-6, is EADIYQTPRYLVIGTGKKITLECSQTMGHDKMYWYQQDPGMELHLIHYSYGVNSTEKGDLSSESTVSRIRTEHFPLTLESARPSHTSQYLCASSDATRVGGDSPLHFGNGTRLTVT.

The chain is built from TRBV20-1 and TRBJ1-2, with D uncertain. The germline gives CDR1 DFQATT, CDR2 SNEGSKA (reference sequence). The V and J ends lost 3 bases and 8 bases respectively, with 10 bases between them. The CDR3 totals 11 residues. CDR3 amino acids: CSARESEGYTF. CDR3 coding DNA: TGCAGTGCTAGGGAATCGGAAGGCTACACCTTC.

The gene calls are TRBV5-6 and TRBJ1-6; no clear D. The CDR3 has 15 residues. In germline, CDR1 is SGHDT, CDR2 YYEEEE. The V gene lost 4 bases and the J gene lost 9 bases, with 17 bases spanning the gap. The CDR3: CASSEERYDASPLHF. CDR3 coding DNA: TGTGCCAGCAGCGAGGAAAGATACGACGCTTCACCCCTCCACTTT.

The chain employs TRBV11-1 and TRBJ2-7; tentatively, D is TRBD2 (5 bases). Trimming cost V 5 bases and J 3 bases, with 11 bases left between them. Germline V CDR1 and CDR2: SGHAT, FQDESV (reference sequence). This CDR3 is 13 amino acids long. The CDR3: CASSPRGRYEQYF. CDR3 coding DNA: TGTGCCAGCAGCCCTCGGGGTCGCTACGAGCAGTACTTC.

The V gene is TRBV10-3, the J gene TRBJ2-7; D gene unclear. The CDR3 is 13 amino acids. The V end was cut by 4 bases, the J end by 3 bases, with 10 bases between. The germline V gene has CDR1 ENHRY and CDR2 SYGVKD. The CDR3 coding sequence is TGTGCCATCAGTGGGGTATCCGGCTACGAGCAGTACTTC. Protein product: CAISGVSGYEQYF.

The chain recombines TRBV5-4 with TRBJ1-3, with D perhaps TRBD1 (5 bases). V was shortened by 2 bases and J by 8 bases, with 14 bases between the two germline ends. The CDR3 has 14 amino acids. Germline V gene lookup returns CDR1 SGHNT and CDR2 YYREEE (reference sequence). The CDR3 is CASSFIQGGDTIYF. The CDR3 bases are TGTGCCAGCAGCTTTATCCAGGGAGGAGACACCATATATTTT.

The rearrangement uses TRBV5-1 and TRBJ1-1, with a weak D call TRBD1 (6 bases). Germline loops: CDR1 SGHRS, CDR2 YFSETQ. There are 15 residues in the CDR3. Trimming left V 0 bases short and J 0 bases short, with 9 bases between. CDR3 DNA: TGCGCCAGCAGCTTGGTCACAGGGATGAACACTGAAGCTTTCTTT. Protein product: CASSLVTGMNTEAFF.

The genes are TRBV2 and TRBJ1-1; D might be TRBD1 (5 bases). Germline V gene lookup returns CDR1 SNHLY and CDR2 FYNNEI. V dropped 8 bases and J dropped 5 bases, with 12 bases sitting between them. This CDR3 is 12 amino acids long. This CDR3 reads CASRGDWTEAFF. DNA of the CDR3: TGTGCCAGCCGAGGGGATTGGACTGAAGCTTTCTTT.

The chain links TRBV5-4 to TRBJ2-2; TRBD1 matches at 9 bases. The CDR3 loop spans 15 amino acids. The trim removed 4 bases at V and 3 bases at J, leaving 4 bases unmatched. CDR1 and CDR2 (germline): SGHNT, YYREEE (reference sequence). For the CDR3, the DNA is TGTGCCAGCAGCCGGACAGGGGTGGACACCGGGGAGCTGTTTTTT. Translated: CASSRTGVDTGELFF.

This chain joins TRBV28 and TRBJ1-6; D ambiguous. The CDR3 covers 14 residues. Germline-derived CDR1 and CDR2 are MDHEN and SYDVKM. V was cut by 5 bases and J by 17 bases, with 22 bases left in between. The CDR3, as DNA: TGTGCCAGCAGTCCCGGGTTTGAGGAGGGCCAATTCCACTTT. Translated: CASSPGFEEGQFHF. The full variable domain, completed using reference TRBV28 and TRBJ1-6, is DVKVTQSSRYLVKRTGEKVFLECVQDMDHENMFWYRQDPGLGLRLIYFSYDVKMKEKGDIPEGYSVSREKKERFSLILESASTNQTSMYLCASSPGFEEGQFHFGNGTRLTVT.

V and J are TRBV3-1 (or the pseudogene TRBV3-2) and TRBJ1-1, with 8 bases that match TRBD1. V lost 0 bases and J lost 2; bases outside the gene matches: 11. Germline assignment: CDR1 LGHDT and CDR2 YNNKEL (reference sequence). The CDR3 totals 18 residues. The chain's CDR3 is CASSQDIPAGGGNTEAFF. CDR3 DNA sequence: TGTGCCAGCAGCCAAGATATCCCCGCAGGGGGCGGTAACACTGAAGCTTTCTTT.

This chain links TRBV4-2 with TRBJ1-6; D is uncertain. Germline-derived CDR1 and CDR2 are LGHNA and YNFKEQ. V shed 0 bases and J shed 7 bases, with 7 bases lying between them. This CDR3 spans 14 amino acids. This chain's CDR3 is CASSQDFANSPLHF. DNA for the CDR3: TGTGCCAGCAGCCAAGATTTTGCCAATTCACCCCTCCACTTT.

The CDR3 sequence: CASSAPGGNSYNEQFF. In DNA form, the CDR3 reads TGTGCCAGTAGTGCGCCGGGGGGAAACTCCTACAATGAGCAGTTCTTC. J is TRBJ2-1 and V is TRBV19, with 7 bases aligning to TRBD2. This CDR3 has 16 amino acids. V gave up 5 bases and J gave up 0 bases; unmatched junction bases: 7. Germline V gene data show CDR1 as LNHDA and CDR2 as SQIVND (reference sequence).

This sequence joins TRBV11-3 and TRBJ2-7, with 7 positions matching TRBD2. Germline CDR1 and CDR2: SGHNT and YENEEA. V lost 5 bases, J lost 0 bases, and 7 bases stayed unmatched. The CDR3 sequence is 15 residues long. The CDR3 sequence: CASSPRGLISYEQYF. The CDR3 coding sequence is TGTGCCAGCAGCCCGCGGGGACTAATCTCCTACGAGCAGTACTTC.

The chain couples TRBV7-2 to TRBJ1-5, with 7 positions matching TRBD1. CDR3 length: 13 amino acids. J gave up 6 bases and V 5 bases, and 4 bases lay outside the gene matches. The germline V gene encodes CDR1 SGHTA and CDR2 FQGNSA. The CDR3 DNA follows: TGTGCCAGCAGCACAGGGGCCCCTCAGCCCCAGCATTTT. Translation gives CASSTGAPQPQHF.

This chain links TRBV7-3 with TRBJ2-5, with 10 bases that match TRBD2. Germline V CDR1 and CDR2: SGHTA, FQGTGA. CDR3 length: 15 residues. After removal of 6 bases from V and 3 bases from J, the junction contained 7 bases not matched to a gene. DNA of the CDR3: TGTGCCAGCAGTATAGGGACTAGCGACAAAGAGACCCAGTACTTC. Its protein is CASSIGTSDKETQYF.

This chain uses TRBV6-5 with TRBJ2-7; TRBD1 agrees at 11 bases. CDR1 is MNHEY, CDR2 SVGAGI, per germline. The junction had 3 bases not matched to a gene; V was cut back by 7 bases and J by 4 bases. The CDR3 length is 13 residues. CDR3 DNA: TGTGCCAGCATGGACAGGGGGCGGTACGAGCAGTACTTC. It codes for CASMDRGRYEQYF.

V usage is TRBV19 and J usage is TRBJ2-5; D is unresolved. There are 14 residues in the CDR3. Germline loops: CDR1 LNHDA, CDR2 SQIVND (reference sequence). Trimming removed 4 bases from V and 4 bases from J, with 13 bases in between. The CDR3 coding sequence is TGTGCCAGTAGTACCCGCGAGCGTAGAGAGACCCAGTACTTC. Translation gives CASSTRERRETQYF.